This T cell receptor (beta chain) was recovered during a study of patients and donors after allogeneic stem cell transplantation. CDR3 length: 12 residues. Germline CDR1 and CDR2: MDHEN and SYDVKM. Between the trimmed V and J ends, which lost 3 bases and 10 bases, there was a span of 10 bases. TCRdb re-called the RT-PCR reads through MiXCR, storing one row per CDR3 protein. This table holds hundreds of thousands of distinct CDR3 sequences, 16% found once. This sequence originates from a human donor who was either an allogeneic HSCT recipient or a stem cell or donor lymphocyte infusion donor (not recorded which). It is not recorded whose cells these are; they may come from a transplant donor. The material sequenced was blood, either unsorted or a sorted T cell fraction (not recorded which). The J gene is TRBJ2-1, the V gene TRBV28, with unresolved D. In nucleotides, the CDR3 is TGTGCCAGCAGTTTGGCCGGGCTAGAGCAGTTCTTC. Translating gives CASSLAGLEQFF.